The 15 T cell receptor beta chains given below trace back to one sample, sequenced in a study of tissue T cells after allogeneic stem cell transplantation. Sequencing used immunoSEQ multiplex PCR; TCRdb keeps in-frame clones, though not all of them. The sample includes about 43,000 clones, roughly 89% of them seen just once. The material sequenced was blood, taken before transplantation. These receptors all come from a woman aged 35-75 years who later had graft-versus-host disease after an allogeneic stem cell transplant.

The chain employs TRBV14 and TRBJ2-1, with a possible D match to TRBD2 (5 bases). CDR1 and CDR2 (germline): SGHDN, FVKESK. V gave up 4 bases and J gave up 3 bases, with 10 bases separating them. The CDR3 spans 14 residues. The CDR3 bases are TGTGCCAGCAGCCCCTCGGGGTACTACAATGAGCAGTTCTTC. Amino acids: CASSPSGYYNEQFF. Using reference TRBV14 and TRBJ2-1 for the parts outside the CDR3, the full variable domain is EAGVTQFPSHSVIEKGQTVTLRCDPISGHDNLYWYRRVMGKEIKFLLHFVKESKQDESGMPNNRFLAERTGGTYSTLKVQPAELEDSGVYFCASSPSGYYNEQFFGPGTRLTVL.

CDR3 coding DNA: TGTGCCAGCAGTGATATTGAGCCTAGCGGGAGCTACGAGCAGTACTTC. Protein sequence: CASSDIEPSGSYEQYF. V is TRBV2 and J is TRBJ2-7; TRBD2 matches at 10 bases. The CDR3 runs 16 residues. In germline, CDR1 is SNHLY, CDR2 FYNNEI. J was trimmed by 3 bases and V by 3 bases; bases with no gene match: 8.

The CDR3 coding sequence is TGTGCCTGGAGTTCAGGGCCAAATCAGCCCCAGCATTTT. This sequence encodes CAWSSGPNQPQHF. The chain joins TRBV30 to TRBJ1-5; perhaps TRBD1 as D (5 bases). Between the trimmed V and J ends, which lost 2 bases and 4 bases, there was a span of 9 bases. This CDR3 region has 13 residues. The germline gives CDR1 GTSNPN, CDR2 SVGIG (reference sequence).

The gene calls are TRBV9 and TRBJ2-1, with D perhaps assigned TRBD1 or TRBD2 (6 bases each). Trimming cost V 0 bases and J 8 bases, with 18 bases left between them. The germline V gene has CDR1 SGDLS and CDR2 YYNGEE. The CDR3 is 16 amino acids. In nucleotides, the CDR3 is TGTGCCAGCAGCGTAGCCGGGAGCAGGGGTTTCGATGAGCAGTTCTTC. Residues: CASSVAGSRGFDEQFF.

This chain connects TRBV10-2 to TRBJ2-1; no firm D call. This CDR3 has 11 residues. Germline CDR1 WSHSY, CDR2 SAAADI. V shed 7 bases and J shed 6 bases, with 7 bases lying between them. CDR3 in amino acids: CASNTRNEQFF. The CDR3 DNA reads as TGCGCCAGCAACACCCGCAATGAGCAGTTCTTC.

This chain connects TRBV6-2 or TRBV6-3 to TRBJ2-7; 8 nucleotides align to TRBD1. With 3 bases clipped from V and 7 bases from J, the junction kept 5 bases outside the gene matches. From germline, CDR1 is MNHEY and CDR2 SVGEGT. The CDR3 sequence is 13 residues long. DNA of the CDR3: TGTGCCAGCAGTTATGACAGGGGAAAAGAGCAGTACTTC. It translates to CASSYDRGKEQYF.

V and J are TRBV2 and TRBJ2-1; D ambiguous. The CDR3 extends over 10 amino acids. The germline V and J ends were trimmed by 9 bases and 8 bases, with 8 bases remaining between them. Germline V gives CDR1 SNHLY, CDR2 FYNNEI. In DNA, the CDR3 is TGTGCCAGAAGCATGGATGAGCAGTTCTTC. Its translation is CARSMDEQFF.

The V gene is TRBV10-3, the J gene TRBJ1-3, with no clear D. Looked up from germline, CDR1 is ENHRY and CDR2 is SYGVKD. The V and J ends lost 0 bases and 0 bases respectively, with 21 bases between them. The CDR3 contains 20 residues. CDR3: CAISESLTMPTRSSGNTIYF. The CDR3 DNA reads TGTGCCATCAGTGAGTCTCTAACTATGCCAACTCGATCCTCTGGAAACACCATATATTTT.

The V call is TRBV7-2, the J call TRBJ1-6, with D unresolved. With 4 bases removed from V and 3 bases from J, the gap between germline ends came to 10 bases. Germline loops: CDR1 SGHTA, CDR2 FQGNSA. This CDR3 spans 15 amino acids. CDR3: CASSSRPNYNSPLHF. The CDR3 bases are TGTGCCAGCAGCTCAAGACCCAACTATAATTCACCCCTCCACTTT.

The V and J genes are TRBV12-3 or TRBV12-4 and TRBJ2-2; the D is unclear. This CDR3 comprises 13 residues. The V gene lost 2 bases and the J gene lost 6 bases, with 7 bases spanning the gap. In nucleotides, the CDR3 is TGTGCCAGCAGTTTAAGGGATCCCGGGGAGCTGTTTTTT. Translation: CASSLRDPGELFF.

The chain carries TRBV5-1 and TRBJ2-7, with 10 positions matching TRBD1. CDR1 SGHRS and CDR2 YFSETQ come from the germline V gene. The CDR3 is 15 residues long. Trimming removed 3 bases from V and 2 bases from J; junction bases left unmatched: 5. The CDR3 spells CASSSPGTGAYEQYF. In DNA form, the CDR3 reads TGCGCCAGCAGCTCCCCCGGGACAGGGGCCTACGAGCAGTACTTC.

The chain couples TRBV19 to TRBJ1-4; D not resolved. There are 14 residues in the CDR3. V was trimmed by 5 bases and J by 5 bases, leaving 12 bases between them. Germline V CDR1 and CDR2: LNHDA, SQIVND (reference sequence). In DNA, the CDR3 is TGTGCCAGTAGTGCCCGGGCCGCAAATGAAAAACTGTTTTTT. This translates into CASSARAANEKLFF.

This chain joins TRBV4-1 and TRBJ2-2; TRBD2 matches 8 bases. Looked up from germline, CDR1 is MGHRA and CDR2 is YSYEKL. V trimming: 6 bases; J trimming: 0 bases; junction bases outside the gene matches: 15. The CDR3 totals 19 residues. CDR3 nucleotides: TGCGCCAGCAGGCAAAGGGGGAGTACTAGCGGAACGAACACCGGGGAGCTGTTTTTT. Translated, it gives CASRQRGSTSGTNTGELFF.

The rearrangement uses TRBV6-5 and TRBJ2-1; 11 bases map to TRBD2. Germline V gene sequence: CDR1 MNHEY, CDR2 SVGAGI. V was pared by 0 bases and J by 7 bases, with 5 bases of the junction left unmatched. The length of the CDR3 is 16 residues. CDR3 sequence: CASSYSASGRFNEQFF. The CDR3, as DNA: TGTGCCAGCAGTTACTCGGCTAGCGGGAGGTTTAATGAGCAGTTCTTC.

V usage is TRBV7-8 and J usage is TRBJ2-7, with 7 bases identical to TRBD1. This CDR3 contains 15 residues. Losses at the gene ends were 5 bases for V and 5 bases for J; bases not matched to a gene: 12. Germline lookup yields CDR1 SGHVS and CDR2 FQNEAQ. The chain's CDR3 is CASSPQTGEWDEQYF. In DNA form, the CDR3 reads TGTGCCAGCAGCCCACAAACAGGGGAGTGGGACGAGCAGTACTTC.